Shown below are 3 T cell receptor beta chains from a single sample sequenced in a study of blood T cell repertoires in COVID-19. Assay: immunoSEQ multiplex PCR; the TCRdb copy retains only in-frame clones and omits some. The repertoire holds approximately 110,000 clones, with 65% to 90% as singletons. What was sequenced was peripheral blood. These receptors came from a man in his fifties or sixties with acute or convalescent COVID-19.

CDR3 region: CASSQEAGGPFNEQFF. CDR3 DNA sequence: TGTGCCAGCAGCCAAGAGGCGGGAGGGCCATTCAATGAGCAGTTCTTC. The chain recombines TRBV4-2 with TRBJ2-1, with TRBD2 identical over 9 bases. From germline, CDR1 is LGHNA and CDR2 YNFKEQ. V was clipped by 0 bases and J by 6 bases; unmatched bases: 6. The CDR3 runs 16 residues.

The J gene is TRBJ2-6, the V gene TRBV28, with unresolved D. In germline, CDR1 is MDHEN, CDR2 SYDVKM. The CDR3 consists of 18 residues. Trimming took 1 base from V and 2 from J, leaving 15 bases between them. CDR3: CASSLSLGHKAGANVLTF. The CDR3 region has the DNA TGTGCCAGCAGTTTATCCCTTGGGCACAAGGCTGGGGCCAACGTCCTGACTTTC.

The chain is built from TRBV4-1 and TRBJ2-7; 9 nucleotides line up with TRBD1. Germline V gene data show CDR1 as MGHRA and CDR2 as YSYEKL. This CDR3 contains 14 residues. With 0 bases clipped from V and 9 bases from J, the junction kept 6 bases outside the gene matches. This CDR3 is CASSQDRDRAGQYF. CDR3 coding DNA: TGCGCCAGCAGCCAAGATAGGGACAGGGCTGGGCAGTACTTC.